This TCR beta chain is from a study of cytomegalovirus exposure and HLA in healthy donors. The ends lost 5 bases at V and 0 bases at J; junction bases unmatched: 14. Germline values: CDR1 SGHVS, CDR2 FNYEAQ. This CDR3 has 18 residues. The PCR contained 60 Vbeta and 13 Jbeta primers. Some clones are missing from TCRdb's copy, which holds only in-frame ones; the method was immunoSEQ multiplex PCR. Altogether 200,000 or so clones are present, roughly 80% being singletons, with the ten largest covering approximately 6%. Specimen: PBMCs. The V call is TRBV7-6, the J call TRBJ2-7, with 9 nucleotides matching TRBD1. The sequence came from a woman under 40 in good health and CMV-seropositive. The CDR3 region is CASSQSPGTGFSSYEQYF. In DNA, the CDR3 is TGTGCCAGCAGCCAAAGTCCCGGGACAGGGTTCAGCTCCTACGAGCAGTACTTC.